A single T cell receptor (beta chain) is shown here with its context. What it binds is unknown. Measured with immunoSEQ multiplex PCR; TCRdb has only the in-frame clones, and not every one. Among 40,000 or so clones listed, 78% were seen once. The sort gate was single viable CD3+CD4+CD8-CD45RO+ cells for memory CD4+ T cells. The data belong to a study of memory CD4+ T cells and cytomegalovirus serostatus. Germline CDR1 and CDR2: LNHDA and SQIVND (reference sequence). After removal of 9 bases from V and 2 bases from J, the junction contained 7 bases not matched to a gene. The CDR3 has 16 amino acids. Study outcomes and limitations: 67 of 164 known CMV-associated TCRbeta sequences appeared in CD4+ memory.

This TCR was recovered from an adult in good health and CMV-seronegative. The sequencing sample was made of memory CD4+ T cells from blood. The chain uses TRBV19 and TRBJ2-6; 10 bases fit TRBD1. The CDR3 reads CASCPGTGAGANVLTF. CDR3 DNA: TGTGCCAGCTGTCCCGGGACAGGGGCTGGGGCCAACGTCCTGACTTTC.